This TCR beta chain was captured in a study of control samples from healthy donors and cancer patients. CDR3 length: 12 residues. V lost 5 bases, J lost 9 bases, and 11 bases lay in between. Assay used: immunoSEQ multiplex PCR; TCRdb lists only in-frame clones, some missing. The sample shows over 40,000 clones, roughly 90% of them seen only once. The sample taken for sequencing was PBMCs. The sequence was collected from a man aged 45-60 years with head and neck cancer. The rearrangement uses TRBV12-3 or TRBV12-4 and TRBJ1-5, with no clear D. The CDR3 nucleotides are TGTGCCAGCAGTGCCCCGGGTGGGCCCCAGCATTTT. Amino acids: CASSAPGGPQHF.